The clone carrying this T cell receptor beta chain has a single count. The junction departs from the called germline gene at one end, perhaps through a read error. These data come from a study of T cells in Graves' hyperthyroidism and ophthalmopathy. Amplification of TCR beta CDR3 regions was performed using RNA transcripts as template. An initial round of RT-PCR targeting the TCR CDR3 relied on the HTBI primer set. In TCRdb, the multiplex PCR reads were re-called with MiXCR into one record per CDR3 protein. There are some 510,000 distinct CDR3 sequences in the sample; around 21% occur only once, and approximately 26% lies in the top ten. The sample was blood. The sequence derives from a young man with Graves' hyperthyroidism.

Here the CDR3 reads CASSTGVMNTDAFF. CDR3 nucleotides: TGTGCCAGCAGCACCGGTGTAATGAACACTGATGCTTTCTTT. The V gene is TRBV28, the J gene TRBJ1-1, with D unclear. From germline, CDR1 is MDHEN and CDR2 SYDVKM. The CDR3 covers 14 residues.